This T cell receptor beta chain originates from a study of shared clonotypes between healthy human individuals. Splitting the CD4+ cells yielded a CD45RA+ naive subset and a CD45RA-negative memory subset. Some clones are missing from TCRdb's copy, which holds only in-frame ones; the method was immunoSEQ multiplex PCR. The table includes 2,500,000 or so clones, over 85% detected once. This CDR3 contains 14 residues. Trimming removed 6 bases from V and 9 bases from J; junction bases left unmatched: 5. Looked up from germline, CDR1 is MNHEY and CDR2 is SVGAGI. This clone was seen once. The antigen is unknown. Findings and caveats of the study: Sequencing depth was expected to influence donor clonotype sharing. A reduction in generation probabilities was seen for non-shared clonotypes relative to those shared by all four donors. Several donors showed sharing of 4.5% to 6% of naive CD4 clonotypes.

The chain joins TRBV6-5 to TRBJ1-6; the match to TRBD1 covers 10 bases. The sample taken for sequencing was naive CD4+ T cells from PBMCs. Subset described: CD45RA+ positively selected. The TCR sequence derives from a man younger than 35 in good health. Some clones in this sample may be carry-over from other donors' samples. CDR3 DNA: TGTGCCAGCAGCCTCCGGACAGGGGGTTCACCCCTCCACTTT. This sequence encodes CASSLRTGGSPLHF.